This T cell receptor (beta chain) was identified during a study of blood T cell repertoires in COVID-19. Sequenced by immunoSEQ multiplex PCR; TCRdb stores in-frame clones only, minus some. The sample contains about 240,000 clones, roughly 86% of which appear only once. CDR1 is MDHEN and CDR2 is SYDVKM in the germline V gene. This CDR3 contains 13 residues. Germline trimming cut 8 bases from V and 7 bases from J; bases unmatched to any gene: 10. Sequencing was done on a sample of peripheral blood. The source of this sequence is a man between 45 and 60 years old with acute or convalescent COVID-19. V is TRBV28 and J is TRBJ1-2; 7 nucleotides agree with TRBD1. This CDR3 is CASSLGGRGGYTF. The DNA for the CDR3 is TGTGCCAGCTCCCTAGGGGGCAGGGGTGGCTACACCTTC.